The 20 T cell receptor beta chains below come from one sample, sequenced in a study of identical twins (dated by TCRdb to 2016 to 2017). Libraries were made using 5' RACE. Sequencer: Illumina HiSeq 2000. TCRdb reprocessing: public reads trimmed at Q25 with fastp, clones called with MiXCR, in-frame beta chains kept. Each CDR3 protein gets just one entry, which takes the most common genes and DNA from the rows behind it. For this sample the table gives more than 1.5 million distinct CDR3 sequences, of which around 29% were detected only once. The ten largest clones add up to around 0.25% of the sample. The specimen was cord blood. All receptors come from a newborn girl in good health.

The rearrangement links TRBV28 to TRBJ2-7; 9 bases agree with TRBD1. The CDR3 is 15 residues long. Germline V lookup: CDR1 MDHEN, CDR2 SYDVKM. V lost 4 bases to trimming and J lost 1 base; unmatched junction nucleotides: 5. The CDR3 is CASSSIGTGSYEQYF. CDR3 DNA sequence: TGTGCCAGCAGTTCGATCGGGACAGGGTCCTACGAGCAGTACTTC.

V and J are TRBV6-5 and TRBJ2-3, with TRBD2 identical over 11 bases. Trimming at V came to 5 bases and at J to 3 bases, leaving 7 bases not matched to a gene. CDR1 MNHEY and CDR2 SVGAGI come from the germline V gene. This CDR3 region has 16 residues. The CDR3 nucleotides are TGTGCCAGCAGTCGCCGTAGCGGGAGGGGTACAGATACGCAGTATTTT. The encoded protein is CASSRRSGRGTDTQYF.

The sample holds a few counts of this clonotype. J is TRBJ2-1 and V is TRBV12-3 or TRBV12-4; D is undetermined. The CDR3 totals 13 residues. Trimming took off 6 bases at V and 7 bases at J, with 13 bases between the two ends. DNA of the CDR3: TGTGCCAGCAGCCAGATAGTAGGAAATGAGCAGTTCTTC. Its protein product is CASSQIVGNEQFF.

The table lists this clonotype with a few counts. The J gene is TRBJ1-1, the V gene TRBV12-3 or TRBV12-4, with 7 bases aligning to TRBD1. V lost 6 bases and J lost 4; bases outside the gene matches: 8. This CDR3 region has 14 residues. In DNA, the CDR3 is TGTGCCAGCAGGCTTACGTCAGGGGGCACTGAAGCTTTCTTT. It is translated as CASRLTSGGTEAFF.

This clonotype was seen many times. V gene TRBV29-1 combines with J gene TRBJ2-7; tentative D call: TRBD1 (6 bases). CDR1 and CDR2 from the germline V gene are SQVTM and ANQGSEA. V lost 6 bases and J lost 2, with 11 bases in between. This CDR3 region has 12 residues. The CDR3 DNA sequence: TGCAGCGTAAACAGGGATCCCTACGAGCAGTACTTC. Protein sequence: CSVNRDPYEQYF.

The rearrangement links TRBV7-2 to TRBJ2-3; the D call may be TRBD1 or TRBD2 (5 bases each). Germline V lookup: CDR1 SGHTA, CDR2 FQGNSA. The CDR3 is made up of 13 amino acids. Trimming stripped 3 bases from V and 4 bases from J, with 8 bases between. As DNA, the CDR3 is TGTGCCAGCAGCTTCAGGGAGTCAGATACGCAGTATTTT. As protein: CASSFRESDTQYF.

This clonotype appeared a few times. The CDR3 sequence is CSVVWGATWGSYTF. CDR3 nucleotide sequence: TGCAGCGTTGTTTGGGGGGCTACTTGGGGTAGCTACACCTTC. J is TRBJ1-2 and V is TRBV29-1, with D maybe TRBD1 (6 bases). The CDR3 contains 14 residues. Germline V gene sequence: CDR1 SQVTM, CDR2 ANQGSEA. V lost 4 bases and J lost 9, with 21 bases in between.

In regard to this clonotype: This could be a read error, since a much larger clone is one nucleotide away. The chain uses TRBV29-1 and TRBJ2-1; 8 bases are shared with TRBD1. The germline gives CDR1 SQVTM, CDR2 ANQGSEA. This CDR3 has 14 amino acids. J was trimmed by 10 bases and V by 1 base; bases with no gene match: 9. Written as DNA, the CDR3 is TGCAGCGTTGAAGTGGGGACAGGCTCCTACGAGCAGTTCTTC. This gives the protein CSVEVGTGSYEQFF.

This clonotype turned up a few times. The chain recombines TRBV2 with TRBJ2-7; D gene uncertain. Germline-derived CDR1 and CDR2 are SNHLY and FYNNEI. Deletions cut 4 bases from V and 4 bases from J, with 8 bases between. The CDR3 consists of 12 residues. Here the CDR3 reads CASSVYLYEQYF. For the CDR3, the DNA is TGTGCCAGCAGTGTGTATTTATACGAGCAGTACTTC.

This chain connects TRBV28 to TRBJ1-5, with TRBD1 matching over 8 bases. The germline gives CDR1 MDHEN, CDR2 SYDVKM. The ends lost 7 bases at V and 5 bases at J; junction bases unmatched: 4. This CDR3 is built from 13 residues. The CDR3 DNA follows: TGTGCCAGCATCGGACAGGGATATCAGCCCCAGCATTTT. Translating gives CASIGQGYQPQHF.

The chain joins TRBV6-6 to TRBJ1-2; D ambiguous. The CDR3 is made up of 11 amino acids. Germline CDR1 is MNHNY and CDR2 is SVGAGI (reference sequence). V lost 9 bases, J lost 5 bases, and 10 bases lay in between. The CDR3 DNA is TGTGCCAGTAGCTACAGATATGGCTACACCTTC. Translated, it gives CASSYRYGYTF.

The V gene is TRBV3-1, the J gene TRBJ2-2, with a weak D call TRBD1 (6 bases). CDR1 and CDR2 (germline): LGHDT, YNNKEL (reference sequence). The CDR3 sequence is 14 residues long. Trimming took 10 bases from V and 0 from J, leaving 12 bases between them. In nucleotides, the CDR3 is TGTGCCACGAGCCAGGGGACGAACACCGGGGAGCTGTTTTTT. Translating it yields CATSQGTNTGELFF. The full variable domain, rest sourced from reference TRBV3-1 and TRBJ2-2, is DTAVSQTPKYLVTQMGNDKSIKCEQNLGHDTMYWYKQDSKKFLKIMFSYNNKELIINETVPNRFSPKSPDKAHLNLHINSLELGDSAVYFCATSQGTNTGELFFGEGSRLTVL.

This clonotype has just one count. This chain links TRBV4-2 with TRBJ2-7, with TRBD2 matching 8 bases. V dropped 0 bases and J dropped 5; count of bases not matched to a gene: 12. The CDR3 is 17 residues long. From germline, CDR1 is LGHNA and CDR2 YNFKEQ. The CDR3 region is CASSQDLRGRLYNEQYF. Here the CDR3 DNA reads TGTGCCAGCAGCCAAGACCTTCGCGGGAGGCTGTACAACGAGCAGTACTTC.

This clonotype occurred once. CDR3 nucleotides: TGCAGTGCTAGAACCTTCCTAGCGGGCCAATACAATGAGCAGTACTTC. It encodes CSARTFLAGQYNEQYF. The chain has TRBV20-1 and TRBJ2-5, with 8 bases lining up with TRBD2. The CDR3 has 16 residues. V trimming: 2 bases; J trimming: 11 bases; junction bases outside the gene matches: 19. CDR1 is DFQATT and CDR2 is SNEGSKA in the germline V gene (reference sequence).

The genes are TRBV11-2 and TRBJ2-7; 8 bases map to TRBD1. The J segment lost 0 bases and the V segment lost 2 bases, leaving 12 bases of the junction unmatched. The germline gives CDR1 SGHAT, CDR2 FQNNGV. The CDR3 has 18 amino acids. In DNA form, the CDR3 reads TGTGCCAGCAGCTTAAATCTTTTCGGGACAGGATACTCCTACGAGCAGTACTTC. Its translation: CASSLNLFGTGYSYEQYF.

This clonotype was observed a few times. The chain couples TRBV24-1 to TRBJ2-2; D remains unclear. Germline V CDR1 and CDR2: KGHDR, SFDVKD. The V end was cut by 12 bases, the J end by 3 bases, with 7 bases between. CDR3 length: 11 residues. CDR3 nucleotides: TGTGCCCGCCTGGACACCGGGGAGCTGTTTTTT. Translating gives CARLDTGELFF.

This clonotype was recorded a few times. Its ends do not fully match the called genes, so a read error is possible. The chain carries TRBV7-7 and TRBJ2-1, with TRBD2 matching over 7 bases. The CDR3 is made up of 13 amino acids. From germline, CDR1 is SSHAT and CDR2 FNYEAQ (reference sequence). The CDR3 spells CASSHESGDEQFF. CDR3 coding DNA: TGTGCTAGCAGCCACGAAAGCGGGGACGAGCAGTTCTTC.

This clonotype occurred a few times. This rearrangement joins TRBV7-2 to TRBJ2-5, with D possibly being TRBD2 (5 bases). CDR1 and CDR2 (germline): SGHTA, FQGNSA. This CDR3 is built from 14 residues. The V gene lost 5 bases and the J gene lost 2 bases, with 12 bases spanning the gap. CDR3 bases: TGTGCCAGCAGCGGTTTGGGAGCACAAGAGACCCAGTACTTC. Translated, it gives CASSGLGAQETQYF. Looking up the rest from reference TRBV7-2 and TRBJ2-5 gives the full variable domain: GAGVSQSPSNKVTEKGKDVELRCDPISGHTALYWYRQSLGQGLEFLIYFQGNSAPDKSGLPSDRFSAERTGGSVSTLTIQRTQQEDSAVYLCASSGLGAQETQYFGPGTRLLVL.

The V gene is TRBV11-2, the J gene TRBJ2-3, with unresolved D. CDR3 length: 16 amino acids. Germline V gene sequence: CDR1 SGHAT, CDR2 FQNNGV. Trimming stripped 6 bases from V and 2 bases from J, with 18 bases between. The chain's CDR3 is CASRRTPEGYTDTQYF. The CDR3 DNA reads as TGTGCCAGCAGAAGGACCCCTGAAGGCTACACAGATACGCAGTATTTT.

The rearrangement links TRBV12-3 or TRBV12-4 to TRBJ2-4; the D is unclear. With the DNA end fitting TRBJ2-7 better, the J assignment may be wrong. The CDR3 is made up of 17 amino acids. The CDR3 DNA is TGTGCCAGCAGTTACCGGCTCAGGACCAAATCGGGCTACGAGCAGTACTTC. Its protein product is CASSYRLRTKSGYEQYF.